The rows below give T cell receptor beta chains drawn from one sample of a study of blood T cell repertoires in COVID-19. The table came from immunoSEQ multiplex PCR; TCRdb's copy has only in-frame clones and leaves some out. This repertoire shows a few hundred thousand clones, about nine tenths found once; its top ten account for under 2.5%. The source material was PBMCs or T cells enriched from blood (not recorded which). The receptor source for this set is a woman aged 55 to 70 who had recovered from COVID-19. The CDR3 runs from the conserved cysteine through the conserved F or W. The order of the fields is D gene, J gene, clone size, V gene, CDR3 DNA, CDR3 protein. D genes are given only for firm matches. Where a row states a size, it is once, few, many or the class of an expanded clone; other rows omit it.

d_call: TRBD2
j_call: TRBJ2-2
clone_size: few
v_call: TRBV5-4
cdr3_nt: TGTGCCAGCAGCGCATTAACTAGCGGGAGGTCCCCCGGCGGGGAGCTGTTTTTT
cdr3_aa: CASSALTSGRSPGGELFF

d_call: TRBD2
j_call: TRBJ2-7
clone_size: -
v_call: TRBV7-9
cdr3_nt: TGTGCCAGCAGCCGCCGACTAGCGGGAGTTTACGAGCAGTACTTC
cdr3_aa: CASSRRLAGVYEQYF

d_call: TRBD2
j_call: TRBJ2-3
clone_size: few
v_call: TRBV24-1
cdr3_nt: TGTGCCACCAGTGACCCCGTAGCGGGGACCGAGGATACGCAGTATTTT
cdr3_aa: CATSDPVAGTEDTQYF

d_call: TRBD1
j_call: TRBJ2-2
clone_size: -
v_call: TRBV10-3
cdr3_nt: TGTGCCATCAGTGACCGGGACAGAAAAACCGGGGAGCTGTTTTTT
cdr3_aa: CAISDRDRKTGELFF

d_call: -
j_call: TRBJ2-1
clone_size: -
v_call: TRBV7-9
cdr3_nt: TGTGCCAGCAGCTCTCGACATGGGGAGTTCGACAATGAGCAGTTCTTC
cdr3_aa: CASSSRHGEFDNEQFF

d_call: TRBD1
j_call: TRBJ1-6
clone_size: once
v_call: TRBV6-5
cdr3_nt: TGTGCCAGCAGTTCCTTTATCACAGGGGATTCACCCCTCCACTTT
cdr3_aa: CASSSFITGDSPLHF

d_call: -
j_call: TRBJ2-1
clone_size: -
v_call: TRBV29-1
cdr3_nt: TGCAGCGTTGTAATTAGTGCTAATGAGCAGTTCTTC
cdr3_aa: CSVVISANEQFF

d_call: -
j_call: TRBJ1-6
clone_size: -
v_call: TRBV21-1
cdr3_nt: TGTGCCAGCAGCATCCAAGACAGGGGCTCACCCCTCCACTTT
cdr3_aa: CASSIQDRGSPLHF

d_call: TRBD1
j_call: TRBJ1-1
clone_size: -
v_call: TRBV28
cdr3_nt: TGTGCCAGCAGTTTGGAGGGGGCAGTTGCTTTCTTT
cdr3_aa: CASSLEGAVAFF

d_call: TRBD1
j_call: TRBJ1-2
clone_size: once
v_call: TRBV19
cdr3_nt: TGTGCCAGTAGTTCCCAGGACAGGGGCGCTAACTATGGCTACACCTTC
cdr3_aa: CASSSQDRGANYGYTF

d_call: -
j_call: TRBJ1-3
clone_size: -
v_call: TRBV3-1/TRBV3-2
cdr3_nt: TGTGCCAGCAGCCAAGCCGACAAAAGAAACACCATATATTTT
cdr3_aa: CASSQADKRNTIYF

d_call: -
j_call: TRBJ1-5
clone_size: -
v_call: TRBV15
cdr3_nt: TGTGCCACCAGCAGAGATACAAGGGGTAATCAGCCCCAGCATTTT
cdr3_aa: CATSRDTRGNQPQHF

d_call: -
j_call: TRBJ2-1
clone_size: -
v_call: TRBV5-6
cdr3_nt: TGTGCCAGCAGCCCCCCAGCGATCTCCTACAATGAGCAGTTCTTC
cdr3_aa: CASSPPAISYNEQFF

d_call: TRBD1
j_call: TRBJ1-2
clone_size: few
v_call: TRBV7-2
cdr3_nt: TGTGCCAGCAGCTTAAGCCCCGGACAGGGGAACGGCTACACCTTC
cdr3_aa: CASSLSPGQGNGYTF

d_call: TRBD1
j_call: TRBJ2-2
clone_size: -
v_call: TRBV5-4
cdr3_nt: TGTGCCAGCAGCTTGGCGGGACAGGGGGCCGGGGAGCTGTTTTTT
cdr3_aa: CASSLAGQGAGELFF

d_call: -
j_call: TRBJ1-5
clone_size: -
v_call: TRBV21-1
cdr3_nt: TGTGCCAGCACCCCAGGGGGGTACCAGCCCCAGCATTTT
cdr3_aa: CASTPGGYQPQHF

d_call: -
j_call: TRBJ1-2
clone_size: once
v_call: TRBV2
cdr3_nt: TGTGCCAGCAGTGAATTCGCGACAACTAACTATGGCTACACCTTC
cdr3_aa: CASSEFATTNYGYTF

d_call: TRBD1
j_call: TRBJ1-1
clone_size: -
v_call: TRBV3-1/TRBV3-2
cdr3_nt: TGTGCCAGCAGACAGGGGGCGAACACTGAAGCTTTCTTT
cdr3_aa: CASRQGANTEAFF

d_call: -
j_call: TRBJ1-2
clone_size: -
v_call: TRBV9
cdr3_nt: TGTGCCAGCAGCGCTTGGACTTATGGCTACACCTTC
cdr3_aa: CASSAWTYGYTF

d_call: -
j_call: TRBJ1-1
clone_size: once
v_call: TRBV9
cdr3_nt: TGTGCCAGCAGCGGGGGGTTAACGGGCAGGGGAAGGAGAAGCACTGAAGCTTTCTTT
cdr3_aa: CASSGGLTGRGRRSTEAFF

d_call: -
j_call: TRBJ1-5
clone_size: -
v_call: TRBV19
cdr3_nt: TGTGCCAGTAGTATAGCGAGGGAACAGCCCCAGCATTTT
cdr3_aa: CASSIAREQPQHF

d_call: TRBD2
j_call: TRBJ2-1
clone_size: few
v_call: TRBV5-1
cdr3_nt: TGCGCCAGCAGCTCCCGACTAGCGGGAGTAAACAATGAGCAGTTCTTC
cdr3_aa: CASSSRLAGVNNEQFF